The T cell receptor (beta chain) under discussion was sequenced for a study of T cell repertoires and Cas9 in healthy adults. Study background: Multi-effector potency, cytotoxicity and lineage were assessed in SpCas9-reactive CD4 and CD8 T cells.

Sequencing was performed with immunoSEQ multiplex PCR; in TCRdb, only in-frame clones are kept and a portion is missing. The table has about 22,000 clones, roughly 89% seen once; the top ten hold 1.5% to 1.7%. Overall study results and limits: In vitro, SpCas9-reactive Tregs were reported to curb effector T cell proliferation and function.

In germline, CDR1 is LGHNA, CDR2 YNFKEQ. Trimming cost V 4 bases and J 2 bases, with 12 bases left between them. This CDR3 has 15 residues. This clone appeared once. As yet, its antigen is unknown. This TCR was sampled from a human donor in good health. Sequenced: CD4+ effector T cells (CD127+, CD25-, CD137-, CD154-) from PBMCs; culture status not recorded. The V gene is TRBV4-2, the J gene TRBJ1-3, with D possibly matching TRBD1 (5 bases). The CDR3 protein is CASSRNQGAGNTIYF. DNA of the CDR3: TGTGCCAGCAGCCGCAATCAGGGTGCTGGAAACACCATATATTTT.